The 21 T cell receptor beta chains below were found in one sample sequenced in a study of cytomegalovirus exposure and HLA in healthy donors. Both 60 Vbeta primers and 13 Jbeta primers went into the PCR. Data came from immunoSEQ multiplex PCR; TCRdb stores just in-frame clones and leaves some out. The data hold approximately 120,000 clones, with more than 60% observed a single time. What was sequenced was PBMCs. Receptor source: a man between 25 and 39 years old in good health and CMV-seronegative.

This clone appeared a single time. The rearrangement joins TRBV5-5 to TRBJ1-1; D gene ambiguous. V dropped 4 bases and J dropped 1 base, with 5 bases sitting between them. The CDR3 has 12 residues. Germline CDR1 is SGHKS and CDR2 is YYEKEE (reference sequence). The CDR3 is CASSLSNTEAFF. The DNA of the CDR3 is TGTGCCAGCAGCCTTTCGAACACTGAAGCTTTCTTT. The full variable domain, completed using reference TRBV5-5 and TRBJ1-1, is DAGVTQSPTHLIKTRGQQVTLRCSPISGHKSVSWYQQVLGQGPQFIFQYYEKEERGRGNFPDRFSARQFPNYSSELNVNALLLGDSALYLCASSLSNTEAFFGQGTRLTVV.

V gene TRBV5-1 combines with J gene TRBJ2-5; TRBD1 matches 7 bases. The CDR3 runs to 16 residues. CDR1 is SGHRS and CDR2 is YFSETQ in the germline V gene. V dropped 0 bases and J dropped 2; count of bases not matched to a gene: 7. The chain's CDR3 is CASSLAPGTAQETQYF. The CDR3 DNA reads TGCGCCAGCAGCTTGGCCCCCGGGACAGCGCAAGAGACCCAGTACTTC.

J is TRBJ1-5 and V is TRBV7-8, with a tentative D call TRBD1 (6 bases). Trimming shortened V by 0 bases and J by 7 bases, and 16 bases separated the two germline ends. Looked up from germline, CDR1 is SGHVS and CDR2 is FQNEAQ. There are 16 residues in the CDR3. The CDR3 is CASSLADFGGTQPQHF. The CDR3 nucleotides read TGTGCCAGCAGCTTAGCGGATTTCGGGGGGACACAGCCCCAGCATTTT.

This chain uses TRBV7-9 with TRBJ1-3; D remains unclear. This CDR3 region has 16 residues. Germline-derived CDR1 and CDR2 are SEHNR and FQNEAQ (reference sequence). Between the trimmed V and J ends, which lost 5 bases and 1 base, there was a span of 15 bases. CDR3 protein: CASSPFKGESGNTIYF. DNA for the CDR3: TGTGCCAGCAGCCCTTTTAAGGGAGAATCTGGAAACACCATATATTTT.

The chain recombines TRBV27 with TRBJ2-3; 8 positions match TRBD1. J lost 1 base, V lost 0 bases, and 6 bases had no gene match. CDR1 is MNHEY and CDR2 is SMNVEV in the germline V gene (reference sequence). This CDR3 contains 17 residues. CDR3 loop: CASSLSWPDRGTDTQYF. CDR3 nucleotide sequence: TGTGCCAGCAGTTTATCATGGCCGGACAGGGGCACAGATACGCAGTATTTT.

CDR3 bases: TGTGCCAGTAGTATTGAGGGCGTAATTGATGGCTACACCTTC. Translating gives CASSIEGVIDGYTF. The V and J genes are TRBV19 and TRBJ1-2; D is unclear. The CDR3 is 14 residues long. V was pared by 3 bases and J by 6 bases, with 14 bases between. CDR1 and CDR2 (germline): LNHDA, SQIVND (reference sequence).

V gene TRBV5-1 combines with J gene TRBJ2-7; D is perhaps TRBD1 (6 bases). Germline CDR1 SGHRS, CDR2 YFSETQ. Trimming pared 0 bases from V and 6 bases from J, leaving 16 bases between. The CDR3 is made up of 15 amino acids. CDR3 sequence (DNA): TGCGCCAGCAGCTTGGGATCGACAGGAAAAATCGAGCAGTACTTC. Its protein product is CASSLGSTGKIEQYF. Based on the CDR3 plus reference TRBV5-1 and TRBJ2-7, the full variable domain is KAGVTQTPRYLIKTRGQQVTLSCSPISGHRSVSWYQQTPGQGLQFLFEYFSETQRNKGNFPGRFSGRQFSNSRSEMNVSTLELGDSALYLCASSLGSTGKIEQYFGPGTRLTVT.

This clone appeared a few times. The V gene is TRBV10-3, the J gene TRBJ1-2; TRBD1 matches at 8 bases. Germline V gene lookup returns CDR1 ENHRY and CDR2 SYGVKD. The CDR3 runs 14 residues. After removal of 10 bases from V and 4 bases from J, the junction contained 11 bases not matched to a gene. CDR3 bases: TGTGCCACCGGAGGACAGGGCGTTCCCTATGGCTACACCTTC. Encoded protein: CATGGQGVPYGYTF.

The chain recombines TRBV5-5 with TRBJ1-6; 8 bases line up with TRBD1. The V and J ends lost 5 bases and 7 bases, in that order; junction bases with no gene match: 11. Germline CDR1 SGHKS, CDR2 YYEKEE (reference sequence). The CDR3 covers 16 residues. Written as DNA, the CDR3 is TGTGCCAGCAGGTCCTGGACAGGGTTAGGCAATTCACCCCTCCACTTT. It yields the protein CASRSWTGLGNSPLHF.

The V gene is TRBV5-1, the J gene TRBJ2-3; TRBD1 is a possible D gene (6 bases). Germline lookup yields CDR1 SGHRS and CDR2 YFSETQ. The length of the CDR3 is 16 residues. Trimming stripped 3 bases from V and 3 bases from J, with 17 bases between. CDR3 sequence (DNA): TGCGCCAGCAGCTCCTATCTCCAGGGGTGGACAGATACGCAGTATTTT. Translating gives CASSSYLQGWTDTQYF.

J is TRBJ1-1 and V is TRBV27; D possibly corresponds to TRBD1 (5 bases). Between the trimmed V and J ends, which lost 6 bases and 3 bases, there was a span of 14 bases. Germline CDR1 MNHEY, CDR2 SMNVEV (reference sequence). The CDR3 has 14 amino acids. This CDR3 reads CASSWGGVDTEAFF. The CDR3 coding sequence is TGTGCCAGCAGCTGGGGGGGGGTGGACACTGAAGCTTTCTTT.

The CDR3 DNA follows: TGTGCCAGTAGTATCCGGGACAGATATGGCTACACCTTC. It is translated as CASSIRDRYGYTF. V usage is TRBV19 and J usage is TRBJ1-2, with 7 bases lining up with TRBD1. J lost 5 bases, V lost 3 bases, and 3 bases had no gene match. The germline V gene encodes CDR1 LNHDA and CDR2 SQIVND (reference sequence). The CDR3 runs to 13 residues.

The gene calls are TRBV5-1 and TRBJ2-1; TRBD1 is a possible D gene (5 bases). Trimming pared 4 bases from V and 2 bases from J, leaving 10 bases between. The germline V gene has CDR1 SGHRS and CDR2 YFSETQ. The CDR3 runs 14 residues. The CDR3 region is CASSPGQAYNEQFF. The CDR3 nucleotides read TGCGCCAGCAGCCCCGGACAAGCCTACAATGAGCAGTTCTTC.

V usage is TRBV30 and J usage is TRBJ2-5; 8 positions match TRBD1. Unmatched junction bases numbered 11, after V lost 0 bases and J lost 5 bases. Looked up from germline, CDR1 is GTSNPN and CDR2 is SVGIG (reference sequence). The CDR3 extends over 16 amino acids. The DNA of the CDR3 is TGTGCCTGGAGTGTAAGAGGACAGGGTTTCCGGGAGACCCAGTACTTC. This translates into CAWSVRGQGFRETQYF.

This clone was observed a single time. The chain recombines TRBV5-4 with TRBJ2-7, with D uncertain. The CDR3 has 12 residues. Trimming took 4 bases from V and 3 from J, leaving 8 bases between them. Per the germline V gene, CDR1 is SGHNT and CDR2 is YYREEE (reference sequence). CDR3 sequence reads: CASSLPGYEQYF. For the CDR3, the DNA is TGTGCCAGCAGCCTCCCCGGCTACGAGCAGTACTTC.

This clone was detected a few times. The DNA of the CDR3 is TGTGCAAGTCGCTCCAGAGGGGGTAACGGTTCACCCCTCCACTTT. This encodes CASRSRGGNGSPLHF. The genes are TRBV12-2 and TRBJ1-6; TRBD1, as called in the table, went unchecked against the DNA. TRBV12-2 is marked as a pseudogene. The CDR3 contains 15 residues.

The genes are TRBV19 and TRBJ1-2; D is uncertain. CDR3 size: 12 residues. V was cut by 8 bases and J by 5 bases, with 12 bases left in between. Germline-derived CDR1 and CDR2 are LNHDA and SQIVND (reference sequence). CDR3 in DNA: TGTGCCAGTCGAGGGCAGATTTATGGCTACACCTTC. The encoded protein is CASRGQIYGYTF.

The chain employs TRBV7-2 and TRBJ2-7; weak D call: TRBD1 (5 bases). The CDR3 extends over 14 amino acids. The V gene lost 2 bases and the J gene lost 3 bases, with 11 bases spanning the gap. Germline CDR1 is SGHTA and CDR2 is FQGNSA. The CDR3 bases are TGTGCCAGCAGCTTAATATCGACAGTCTACGAGCAGTACTTC. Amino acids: CASSLISTVYEQYF. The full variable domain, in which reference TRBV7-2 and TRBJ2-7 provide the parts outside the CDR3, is GAGVSQSPSNKVTEKGKDVELRCDPISGHTALYWYRQSLGQGLEFLIYFQGNSAPDKSGLPSDRFSAERTGGSVSTLTIQRTQQEDSAVYLCASSLISTVYEQYFGPGTRLTVT.

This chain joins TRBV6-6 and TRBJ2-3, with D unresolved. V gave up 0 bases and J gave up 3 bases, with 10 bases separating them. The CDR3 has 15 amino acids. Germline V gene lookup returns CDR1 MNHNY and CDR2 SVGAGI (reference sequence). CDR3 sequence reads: CASSYSMQVTDTQYF. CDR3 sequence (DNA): TGTGCCAGCAGTTACTCGATGCAGGTAACAGATACGCAGTATTTT.

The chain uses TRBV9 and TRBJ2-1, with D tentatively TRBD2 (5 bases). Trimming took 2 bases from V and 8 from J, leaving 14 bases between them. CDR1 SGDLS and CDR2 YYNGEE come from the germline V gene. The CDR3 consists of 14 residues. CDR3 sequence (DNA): TGTGCCAGCAGCGTGGAAGGGAGAATGGATGAGCAGTTCTTC. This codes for CASSVEGRMDEQFF. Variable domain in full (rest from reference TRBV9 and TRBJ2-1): DSGVTQTPKHLITATGQRVTLRCSPRSGDLSVYWYQQSLDQGLQFLIQYYNGEERAKGNILERFSAQQFPDLHSELNLSSLELGDSALYFCASSVEGRMDEQFFGPGTRLTVL.

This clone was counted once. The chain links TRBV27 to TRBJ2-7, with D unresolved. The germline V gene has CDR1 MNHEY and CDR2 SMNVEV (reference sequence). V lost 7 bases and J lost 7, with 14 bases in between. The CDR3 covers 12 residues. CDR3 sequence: CASTSMSWEQYF. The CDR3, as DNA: TGTGCCAGCACCTCGATGAGTTGGGAGCAGTACTTC.